The 18 T cell receptor beta chains presented below share a single source sample, sequenced in a study of shared clonotypes between healthy human individuals. Data came from immunoSEQ multiplex PCR; TCRdb stores just in-frame clones and leaves some out. The table has around 530,000 clones, around 78% seen once. Sequencing used PBMCs. Receptor source: a woman aged 40-49 years in good health. Some clones in this sample may be carry-over from other donors' samples.

V is TRBV4-2 and J is TRBJ2-7, with D unresolved. The CDR3 totals 14 residues. Germline CDR1 LGHNA, CDR2 YNFKEQ. Trimming took 4 bases from V and 0 from J, leaving 10 bases between them. For the CDR3, the DNA is TGTGCCAGCAGCCCGACGATGAACTCCTACGAGCAGTACTTC. Protein: CASSPTMNSYEQYF.

To note about this clone: A much larger clone lies a single base off, so this may be a read error. Other DNA sequences within the sample encode an identical CDR3. This chain links TRBV2 with TRBJ1-4, with 8 bases fitting TRBD1. V trimming: 3 bases; J trimming: 4 bases; junction bases outside the gene matches: 4. Per the germline V gene, CDR1 is SNHLY and CDR2 is FYNNEI. The CDR3 contains 15 residues. CDR3 bases: TGTGCCAGCAGTGAGCAGGGGGCGCGTAATGAAAAACTGTTTTTT. Translating gives CASSEQGARNEKLFF.

This rearrangement joins TRBV11-2 to TRBJ2-3; 12 nucleotides agree with TRBD2. Germline assignment: CDR1 SGHAT and CDR2 FQNNGV. Unmatched junction bases numbered 5, after V lost 6 bases and J lost 4 bases. This CDR3 contains 15 residues. CDR3 loop: CASSLAGGWADTQYF. Written as DNA, the CDR3 is TGTGCCAGCAGTCTAGCGGGAGGGTGGGCAGATACGCAGTATTTT.

The CDR3: CAWSSGILGTQYF. The CDR3 nucleotides read TGTGCCTGGAGCTCGGGCATATTAGGGACCCAGTACTTC. The gene calls are TRBV30 and TRBJ2-5, with D unclear. Deletions cut 3 bases from V and 7 bases from J, with 15 bases between. This CDR3 has 13 residues. Germline V CDR1 and CDR2: GTSNPN, SVGIG (reference sequence).

This chain joins TRBV7-8 and TRBJ2-2; D is undetermined. V shed 5 bases and J shed 6 bases, with 10 bases lying between them. CDR1 and CDR2 (germline): SGHVS, FQNEAQ. CDR3 length: 13 residues. The CDR3 loop is CASSHRRPGELFF. The CDR3 DNA sequence: TGTGCCAGCAGCCATCGGCGTCCCGGGGAGCTGTTTTTT.

The V call is TRBV11-2, the J call TRBJ2-5; 9 nucleotides line up with TRBD1. The CDR3 has 16 residues. V shed 0 bases, J shed 5 bases, and the junction held 7 bases outside the gene matches. In germline, CDR1 is SGHAT, CDR2 FQNNGV. CDR3 amino acids: CASSLEGDRAWETQYF. CDR3 sequence (DNA): TGTGCCAGCAGCTTAGAAGGGGACAGGGCTTGGGAGACCCAGTACTTC.

V gene TRBV2 combines with J gene TRBJ1-5; D is perhaps TRBD1 (5 bases). The CDR3 runs to 19 residues. Germline V gives CDR1 SNHLY, CDR2 FYNNEI. The ends were cut back, 6 bases at V and 0 bases at J, with 24 bases in the middle. CDR3 residues: CASRPGTSSVTDSNQPQHF. In DNA, the CDR3 is TGTGCCAGCAGGCCCGGGACTTCCTCTGTGACCGATAGCAATCAGCCCCAGCATTTT.

This rearrangement joins TRBV11-3 to TRBJ2-3, with unresolved D. Germline V lookup: CDR1 SGHNT, CDR2 YENEEA. Trimming left V 0 bases short and J 2 bases short, with 9 bases between. The CDR3 runs 15 residues. The CDR3 DNA follows: TGTGCCAGCAGCTTAGATCTAGGAACCACAGATACGCAGTATTTT. Translated, it gives CASSLDLGTTDTQYF.

This clone was observed once. A read error likely explains this, since a far larger clone differs by one base. This sample includes further DNA sequences coding for the same CDR3. This rearrangement joins TRBV29-1 to TRBJ1-1; TRBD1 aligns across 8 bases. The CDR3 length is 13 residues. The germline gives CDR1 SQVTM, CDR2 ANQGSEA. V trimming: 7 bases; J trimming: 8 bases; junction bases outside the gene matches: 12. The CDR3 DNA is TGCAGCGCCGGACAGGGAGGTGAGACCGAAGCTTTCTTT. Its protein is CSAGQGGETEAFF. Full variable domain (outside the CDR3, taken from reference TRBV29-1 and TRBJ1-1): SAVISQKPSRDICQRGTSLTIQCQVDSQVTMMFWYRQQPGQSLTLIATANQGSEATYESGFVIDKFPISRPNLTFSTLTVSNMSPEDSSIYLCSAGQGGETEAFFGQGTRLTVV.

This clone occurred once. V is TRBV29-1 and J is TRBJ1-2; unclear D gene. Between the trimmed V and J ends, which lost 7 bases and 6 bases, there was a span of 21 bases. Per germline, CDR1 SQVTM and CDR2 ANQGSEA. The CDR3 length is 14 residues. The CDR3 here is CSAGIDARLHGYTF. Written as DNA, the CDR3 is TGCAGCGCTGGGATCGACGCACGACTGCATGGCTACACCTTC.

J is TRBJ2-7 and V is TRBV6-1, with D perhaps matching TRBD2 (5 bases). V was cut by 7 bases and J by 0 bases, with 10 bases left in between. The germline CDR1 and CDR2 sequences are MNHNS and SASEGT. The CDR3 has 13 amino acids. CDR3 in DNA: TGTGCCAGCATAACCAGCGGCTCCTACGAGCAGTACTTC. Amino acids: CASITSGSYEQYF.

This clone was counted once. The rearrangement uses TRBV10-2 and TRBJ1-2; D possibly corresponds to TRBD1 (6 bases). Germline V gene data show CDR1 as WSHSY and CDR2 as SAAADI. V was clipped by 4 bases and J by 8 bases, with 17 bases between them. The CDR3 length is 14 residues. The CDR3 coding sequence is TGCGCCAGCAGTGGGGAGGGGGGCCCCCGGGGCTACACCTTC. Amino acid sequence: CASSGEGGPRGYTF.

This clone has just a few counts. At one end, the junction sequence differs from germline, possibly due to a read error. The chain couples TRBV27 to TRBJ2-3, with 8 bases fitting TRBD2. The CDR3 covers 16 residues. In germline, CDR1 is MNHEY, CDR2 SMNVEV (reference sequence). CDR3 region: CASSLGGGIPLAQIRF. CDR3 nucleotides: TGTGCCAGCAGTTTGGGCGGGGGGATCCCTCTAGCACAGATCCGATTT.

In its sample, this clone was seen once. The V call is TRBV7-2, the J call TRBJ1-5, with a possible D match to TRBD1 (5 bases). The CDR3 runs to 17 residues. Germline-derived CDR1 and CDR2 are SGHTA and FQGNSA. Trimming pared 2 bases from V and 4 bases from J, leaving 18 bases between. CDR3 sequence (DNA): TGTGCCAGCAGCTTAAATGCACCAGGGTTAAGGAATCAGCCCCAGCATTTT. Translated, it gives CASSLNAPGLRNQPQHF.

This clone was seen a single time. The chain links TRBV5-4 to TRBJ2-7, with D perhaps TRBD1 or TRBD2 (5 bases each). V lost 6 bases, J lost 5 bases, and 15 bases lay in between. This CDR3 comprises 13 residues. Germline lookup yields CDR1 SGHNT and CDR2 YYREEE (reference sequence). CDR3 in DNA: TGTGCCAGCACCGGACTCCCGGGGCACGAGCAGTACTTC. Amino acids: CASTGLPGHEQYF.

V and J are TRBV18 and TRBJ2-7; 10 bases match TRBD1. The CDR3 spans 13 residues. The germline gives CDR1 KGHSH, CDR2 LQKENI. V shed 3 bases, J shed 5 bases, and the junction held 1 base outside the gene matches. The DNA of the CDR3 is TGTGCCAGCTCACCTGGGACAGGGGACGAGCAGTACTTC. It encodes CASSPGTGDEQYF. Complete variable domain (other parts from reference TRBV18 and TRBJ2-7): NAGVMQNPRHLVRRRGQEARLRCSPMKGHSHVYWYRQLPEEGLKFMVYLQKENIIDESGMPKERFSAEFPKEGPSILRIQQVVRGDSAAYFCASSPGTGDEQYFGPGTRLTVT.

CDR3 loop: CAHEATIGSGEQFF. DNA for the CDR3: TGTGCCCACGAGGCGACCATCGGGTCCGGTGAGCAGTTCTTC. The chain links TRBV30 to TRBJ2-1; no firm D call. Germline V gene sequence: CDR1 GTSNPN, CDR2 SVGIG (reference sequence). V gave up 8 bases and J gave up 9 bases, with 23 bases separating them. This CDR3 has 14 residues. The entire variable domain, with the rest obtained from reference TRBV30 and TRBJ2-1, is as follows: SQTIHQWPATLVQPVGSPLSLECTVEGTSNPNLYWYRQAAGRGLQLLFYSVGIGQISSEVPQNLSASRPQDRQFILSSKKLLLSDSGFYLCAHEATIGSGEQFFGPGTRLTVL.

The chain carries TRBV6-4 and TRBJ1-4; D may be TRBD1 (6 bases). This CDR3 contains 19 residues. The ends were cut back, 0 bases at V and 10 bases at J, with 27 bases in the middle. Germline assignment: CDR1 MRHNA and CDR2 SNTAGT. The CDR3 region has the DNA TGTGCCAGCAGTGACTCAAAGCGAGGACCAGGGGAGCGTTTTGTAAAACTGTTTTTT. It is translated as CASSDSKRGPGERFVKLFF.